Below, 25 T cell receptor beta chains from the same sample are listed, as sequenced in a study of blood T cell repertoires in COVID-19. Libraries were prepared by immunoSEQ multiplex PCR; TCRdb keeps only in-frame clonotypes and omits some of them. The sample lists tens of thousands of clones; around four fifths were seen once. Sequencing input: peripheral blood. Receptors were obtained from a man aged 60 to 69 with COVID-19, enrolled during active disease.

This clone was recorded once. A much bigger clone sits one base away, suggesting this may be a read error. The gene calls are TRBV7-2 and TRBJ2-3; 9 bases fit TRBD2. After removal of 1 base from V and 2 bases from J, the junction contained 1 base not matched to a gene. Looked up from germline, CDR1 is SGHTA and CDR2 is FQGNSA. The CDR3 totals 15 residues. This CDR3 is CASSLGLADTDTQYF. CDR3 in DNA: TGTGCCAGCAGCTTAGGACTAGCGGACACAGATACGCAGTATTTT. Full variable domain (outside the CDR3, taken from reference TRBV7-2 and TRBJ2-3): GAGVSQSPSNKVTEKGKDVELRCDPISGHTALYWYRQSLGQGLEFLIYFQGNSAPDKSGLPSDRFSAERTGGSVSTLTIQRTQQEDSAVYLCASSLGLADTDTQYFGPGTRLTVL.

The V and J genes are TRBV7-2 and TRBJ2-7; 8 nucleotides match TRBD1. The CDR3 totals 17 residues. Germline loops: CDR1 SGHTA, CDR2 FQGNSA. J gave up 0 bases and V 2 bases, and 9 bases lay outside the gene matches. The CDR3 loop reads CASSLTGQGGSSYEQYF. The CDR3 DNA sequence: TGTGCCAGCAGCTTAACCGGACAGGGTGGGAGCTCCTACGAGCAGTACTTC.

The chain recombines TRBV15 with TRBJ1-3; D not resolved. The CDR3 sequence is 15 residues long. V lost 0 bases, J lost 0 bases, and 6 bases lay in between. CDR1 and CDR2 (germline): LNHNV, YYDKDF (reference sequence). CDR3 DNA sequence: TGTGCCACCAGCAGAGATCTATTCTCTGGAAACACCATATATTTT. Translating gives CATSRDLFSGNTIYF.

The genes are TRBV5-1 and TRBJ2-7; 10 bases map to TRBD2. CDR3 length: 14 amino acids. Germline-derived CDR1 and CDR2 are SGHRS and YFSETQ. V trimming: 0 bases; J trimming: 7 bases; junction bases outside the gene matches: 4. In nucleotides, the CDR3 is TGCGCCAGCAGCTTGGCCCTAGCGGGGGAAGAGCAGTACTTC. It translates to CASSLALAGEEQYF.

The gene calls are TRBV15 and TRBJ2-1; unclear D gene. The CDR3 runs to 12 residues. CDR1 is LNHNV, CDR2 YYDKDF, per germline (reference sequence). V was trimmed by 0 bases and J by 12 bases, leaving 9 bases between them. The CDR3 DNA is TGTGCCACCAGCAGAGATAGTACCGGGCAGTTCTTC. Translated: CATSRDSTGQFF.

The gene calls are TRBV5-1 and TRBJ2-7; TRBD2 matches at 10 bases. The germline V gene has CDR1 SGHRS and CDR2 YFSETQ. The CDR3 is made up of 15 amino acids. The ends lost 1 base at V and 5 bases at J; junction bases unmatched: 6. The DNA for the CDR3 is TGCGCCAGCAGCTTGTGGGGGACTAGCGACAACGAGCAGTACTTC. The encoded protein is CASSLWGTSDNEQYF. Full variable domain (outside the CDR3, taken from reference TRBV5-1 and TRBJ2-7): KAGVTQTPRYLIKTRGQQVTLSCSPISGHRSVSWYQQTPGQGLQFLFEYFSETQRNKGNFPGRFSGRQFSNSRSEMNVSTLELGDSALYLCASSLWGTSDNEQYFGPGTRLTVT.

This chain connects TRBV24-1 to TRBJ1-5; maybe TRBD1 (6 bases). The CDR3 extends over 15 amino acids. From germline, CDR1 is KGHDR and CDR2 SFDVKD. Trimming shortened V by 4 bases and J by 1 base, and 10 bases separated the two germline ends. The CDR3 DNA follows: TGTGCCACCAGTGAAGTCAGGGGAAGCAATCAGCCCCAGCATTTT. It encodes CATSEVRGSNQPQHF.

This chain joins TRBV30 and TRBJ1-6; D uncertain. Trimming removed 0 bases at V and 8 bases at J, with 8 bases between. This CDR3 has 13 residues. Germline CDR1 is GTSNPN and CDR2 is SVGIG (reference sequence). The CDR3 DNA is TGTGCCTGGAGTGTAAGGAGAGATTCACCCCTCCACTTT. Translated: CAWSVRRDSPLHF.

The J gene is TRBJ2-1, the V gene TRBV4-1; 8 nucleotides align to TRBD2. The CDR3 extends over 15 amino acids. Germline values: CDR1 MGHRA, CDR2 YSYEKL. J gave up 8 bases and V 4 bases, and 10 bases lay outside the gene matches. CDR3 nucleotide sequence: TGCGCCAGCAGCCCGACTAGCGTGAGGGGGGATGAGCAGTTCTTC. It translates to CASSPTSVRGDEQFF.

In this sample, this clone turned up a few times. The chain recombines TRBV29-1 with TRBJ2-7; 11 bases match TRBD2. J gave up 7 bases and V 4 bases, and 0 bases lay outside the gene matches. From germline, CDR1 is SQVTM and CDR2 ANQGSEA. The CDR3 totals 11 residues. The CDR3 region has the DNA TGCAGCGTTGGACTAGCGGGGGAGCAGTACTTC. Its translation: CSVGLAGEQYF.

This sequence joins TRBV2 and TRBJ1-2; D gene unclear. The germline gives CDR1 SNHLY, CDR2 FYNNEI. The CDR3 is 11 amino acids. The V end lost 7 bases, the J end lost 7 bases, and 10 bases lay between the germline ends. As DNA, the CDR3 is TGTGCCAGCACCCTCAAGAGTGGCTACACCTTC. Protein: CASTLKSGYTF.

V and J are TRBV11-2 and TRBJ2-3; TRBD2 is a possible D gene (6 bases). V was clipped by 5 bases and J by 5 bases, with 26 bases between them. CDR1 SGHAT and CDR2 FQNNGV come from the germline V gene. This CDR3 is built from 18 residues. CDR3 bases: TGTGCCAGCAGCACCGGCGGGGCCCGGCCAGGAATGGTAGATACGCAGTATTTT. Protein product: CASSTGGARPGMVDTQYF.

The chain couples TRBV28 to TRBJ1-1; 10 nucleotides align to TRBD1. The CDR3 has 13 amino acids. V lost 5 bases and J lost 7; bases outside the gene matches: 4. The germline V gene encodes CDR1 MDHEN and CDR2 SYDVKM. CDR3 residues: CASSQTGGLEAFF. In nucleotides, the CDR3 is TGTGCCAGCAGTCAGACAGGGGGCCTTGAAGCTTTCTTT. Variable domain in full (rest from reference TRBV28 and TRBJ1-1): DVKVTQSSRYLVKRTGEKVFLECVQDMDHENMFWYRQDPGLGLRLIYFSYDVKMKEKGDIPEGYSVSREKKERFSLILESASTNQTSMYLCASSQTGGLEAFFGQGTRLTVV.

This sequence joins TRBV4-2 and TRBJ1-1; TRBD1 is a possible D gene (6 bases). CDR1 and CDR2 from the germline V gene are LGHNA and YNFKEQ. The CDR3 is 14 amino acids. V lost 3 bases and J lost 2, with 10 bases in between. CDR3 sequence (DNA): TGTGCCAGCAGCCACCCAGGGGCCAACACTGAAGCTTTCTTT. Encoded protein: CASSHPGANTEAFF.

This chain joins TRBV12-1 and TRBJ2-7; the table's TRBD1 call for D was not verified on the DNA. TRBV12-1 has pseudogene status. The CDR3 runs 14 residues. The CDR3 sequence: CASSFRDRSYEQYF. In nucleotides, the CDR3 is TGTGCCAGCAGCTTCCGGGACAGGTCCTACGAGCAGTACTTC.

The gene calls are TRBV6-5 and TRBJ2-3; TRBD1 is a possible D gene (5 bases). CDR3 length: 13 residues. The germline V gene encodes CDR1 MNHEY and CDR2 SVGAGI. V lost 5 bases and J 4 bases, leaving 10 bases between the germline ends. The CDR3 coding sequence is TGTGCCAGCAGTCTTACAGGCGCAGATACGCAGTATTTT. Translation: CASSLTGADTQYF.

The J gene is TRBJ2-3, the V gene TRBV5-1; 7 nucleotides match TRBD1. Germline V lookup: CDR1 SGHRS, CDR2 YFSETQ. The CDR3 totals 14 residues. V shed 3 bases and J 2 bases; nucleotides not matched to a gene: 3. The CDR3 loop is CASSSGTATDTQYF. The CDR3 bases are TGCGCCAGCAGCTCCGGGACAGCCACAGATACGCAGTATTTT.

V and J are TRBV29-1 and TRBJ2-1, with TRBD1 as a possible D gene (5 bases). V lost 4 bases to trimming and J lost 5 bases, with 12 bases between them. The CDR3 length is 13 residues. Germline V lookup: CDR1 SQVTM, CDR2 ANQGSEA. For the CDR3, the DNA is TGCAGCGTTGTTTGGGGCGCCGACAATGAGCAGTTCTTC. It is translated as CSVVWGADNEQFF.

This rearrangement joins TRBV4-1 to TRBJ2-4, with 8 bases matching TRBD1. Looked up from germline, CDR1 is MGHRA and CDR2 is YSYEKL. The V segment lost 5 bases and the J segment 2 bases; nucleotides outside the gene matches: 5. The CDR3 sequence is 15 residues long. The CDR3 bases are TGCGCCAGCAGCGAAGGACAGGGCACCAAAAACATTCAGTACTTC. It translates to CASSEGQGTKNIQYF.

For the CDR3, the DNA is TGTGCCAGTAGTGACCCGGGACTAGCGGGGGAAGAGACCCAGTACTTC. It translates to CASSDPGLAGEETQYF. The chain has TRBV19 and TRBJ2-5; 14 bases agree with TRBD2. J was trimmed by 3 bases and V by 5 bases; bases with no gene match: 5. The length of the CDR3 is 16 residues. Germline V gene data show CDR1 as LNHDA and CDR2 as SQIVND (reference sequence). The complete variable domain, with remaining parts taken from reference TRBV19 and TRBJ2-5, reads DGGITQSPKYLFRKEGQNVTLSCEQNLNHDAMYWYRQDPGQGLRLIYYSQIVNDFQKGDIAEGYSVSREKKESFPLTVTSAQKNPTAFYLCASSDPGLAGEETQYFGPGTRLLVL.

The V and J genes are TRBV3-1 (or the pseudogene TRBV3-2) and TRBJ2-7, with a tentative D call TRBD2 (6 bases). The CDR3 has 14 residues. Germline loops: CDR1 LGHDT, CDR2 YNNKEL (reference sequence). The V gene lost 3 bases and the J gene lost 6 bases, with 15 bases spanning the gap. The CDR3 here is CASSQAGPMGEQYF. CDR3 DNA: TGTGCCAGCAGCCAGGCGGGGCCCATGGGCGAGCAGTACTTC.

This clone was recorded at least ten times. The chain links TRBV7-2 to TRBJ2-7, with 7 bases that match TRBD2. V lost 5 bases, J lost 5 bases, and 6 bases stayed unmatched. Germline V CDR1 and CDR2: SGHTA, FQGNSA. The CDR3 has 13 residues. This CDR3 is CASSRAGADEQYF. The CDR3 DNA reads as TGTGCCAGCAGCCGGGCGGGAGCGGACGAGCAGTACTTC.

This clone has a handful of counts. This chain joins TRBV12-2 and TRBJ2-7; TRBD2 is the table's D call and was not checked against the DNA. TRBV12-2 is an annotated pseudogene. This CDR3 spans 13 amino acids. The CDR3 DNA follows: TGTGCAAGTCGCTCGCTAGCTTGGAACGAGCAGTACTTC. Translation gives CASRSLAWNEQYF.

This chain connects TRBV24-1 to TRBJ2-5, with 10 bases that match TRBD2. Per germline, CDR1 KGHDR and CDR2 SFDVKD. The CDR3 runs to 15 residues. V was clipped by 4 bases and J by 4 bases; unmatched bases: 5. The CDR3 loop reads CATSEAGGPGETQYF. The CDR3 DNA reads as TGTGCCACCAGTGAAGCGGGAGGGCCAGGAGAGACCCAGTACTTC.

This chain connects TRBV5-4 to TRBJ2-7; 7 bases are shared with TRBD1. V gave up 0 bases and J gave up 6 bases; unmatched junction bases: 12. This CDR3 comprises 16 residues. Germline CDR1 is SGHNT and CDR2 is YYREEE (reference sequence). The DNA of the CDR3 is TGTGCCAGCAGCTTGGAGCCGGGACAGCTAGGCCGCGAGCAGTACTTC. Encoded protein: CASSLEPGQLGREQYF.